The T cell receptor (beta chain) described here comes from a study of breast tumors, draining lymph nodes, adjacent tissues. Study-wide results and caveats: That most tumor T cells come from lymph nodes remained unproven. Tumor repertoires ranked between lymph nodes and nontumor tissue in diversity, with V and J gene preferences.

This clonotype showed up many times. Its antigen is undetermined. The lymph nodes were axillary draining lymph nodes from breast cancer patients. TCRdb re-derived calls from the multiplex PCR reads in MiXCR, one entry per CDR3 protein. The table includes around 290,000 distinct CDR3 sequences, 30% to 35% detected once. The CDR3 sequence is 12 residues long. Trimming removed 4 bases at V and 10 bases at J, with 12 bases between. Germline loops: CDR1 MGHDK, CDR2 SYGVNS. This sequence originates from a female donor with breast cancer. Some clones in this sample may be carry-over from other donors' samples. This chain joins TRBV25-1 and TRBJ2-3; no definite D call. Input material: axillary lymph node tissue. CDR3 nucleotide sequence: TGTGCCAGCAGTGCGGTGGCGGCCCCGCAGTATTTT. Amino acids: CASSAVAAPQYF.